This entry lists 23 T cell receptor beta chains sequenced from one sample in a study of blood T cells in healthy people across ages. The authors ran a second PCR of 7 to 11 cycles using a sample-barcoded 5' primer and a J-beta primer mix. Each CDR3 protein is one row after TCRdb ran MiXCR on the 5' RACE reads. Among around 1,800,000 distinct CDR3 sequences, about two fifths were seen once, and the ten largest hold more than 20%. Sequencing was performed on blood. These receptor sequences come from a human donor in good health.

This clonotype was seen a handful of times. V is TRBV9 and J is TRBJ2-7, with D maybe TRBD1 (6 bases). Trimming shortened V by 4 bases and J by 5 bases, and 16 bases separated the two germline ends. Germline V gives CDR1 SGDLS, CDR2 YYNGEE. There are 14 residues in the CDR3. The CDR3 DNA reads as TGTGCCAGCAGCCCTCACGGGACATCTGACGAGCAGTACTTC. As protein: CASSPHGTSDEQYF.

The rearrangement uses TRBV7-2 and TRBJ2-1, with 12 bases fitting TRBD2. With 5 bases clipped from V and 7 bases from J, the junction kept 9 bases outside the gene matches. The CDR3 consists of 16 residues. Germline-derived CDR1 and CDR2 are SGHTA and FQGNSA. CDR3 amino acids: CASSPLAGGPRNEQFF. The CDR3, as DNA: TGTGCCAGCAGCCCCCTAGCGGGGGGGCCTAGAAATGAGCAGTTCTTC.

This clonotype has just a few counts. This chain connects TRBV29-1 to TRBJ1-2; TRBD1 matches 7 bases. CDR3 length: 12 amino acids. Germline CDR1 and CDR2: SQVTM and ANQGSEA. V lost 4 bases, J lost 6 bases, and 5 bases stayed unmatched. The CDR3 protein is CSVVAQGDGYTF. Written as DNA, the CDR3 is TGCAGCGTTGTTGCCCAGGGGGATGGCTACACCTTC.

The chain employs TRBV6-2 or TRBV6-3 and TRBJ2-1; unclear D gene. The end of the DNA aligns better with TRBJ2-7, so the J call may be wrong. This CDR3 has 11 amino acids. CDR1 and CDR2 (germline): MNHEY, SVGEGT. The DNA for the CDR3 is TGTGCCAGCGTCCGTTACAATGAGCAGTACTTC. It is translated as CASVRYNEQYF.

This clonotype was detected a few times. This chain links TRBV12-3 or TRBV12-4 with TRBJ2-1; D might be TRBD1 (5 bases). The germline V and J ends were trimmed by 5 bases and 1 base, with 15 bases remaining between them. This CDR3 spans 16 amino acids. CDR3 in amino acids: CASSMKGLESYNEQFF. As DNA, the CDR3 is TGTGCCAGCAGTATGAAGGGGTTGGAGTCCTACAATGAGCAGTTCTTC.

The genes are TRBV20-1 and TRBJ2-3, with 11 positions matching TRBD2. The CDR3 totals 15 residues. Unmatched junction bases numbered 6, after V lost 2 bases and J lost 5 bases. Looked up from germline, CDR1 is DFQATT and CDR2 is SNEGSKA (reference sequence). CDR3 residues: CSARSLAGAGDTQYF. The CDR3 DNA is TGCAGTGCTAGATCACTAGCGGGGGCGGGAGATACGCAGTATTTT.

There are a few counts of this clonotype. The V gene is TRBV7-2, the J gene TRBJ2-6, with D uncertain. There are 18 residues in the CDR3. Germline values: CDR1 SGHTA, CDR2 FQGNSA. Trimming took off 1 base at V and 0 bases at J, with 13 bases between the two ends. CDR3 protein: CASSLGWLGRSGANVLTF. CDR3 in DNA: TGTGCCAGCAGCTTAGGGTGGTTAGGACGCTCTGGGGCCAACGTCCTGACTTTC.

This chain connects TRBV29-1 to TRBJ2-3; 12 positions agree with TRBD2. The junction had 4 bases not matched to a gene; V was cut back by 3 bases and J by 6 bases. The CDR3 has 14 amino acids. CDR1 and CDR2 (germline): SQVTM, ANQGSEA. CDR3: CSVETSGGPDTQYF. In DNA form, the CDR3 reads TGCAGCGTTGAGACTAGCGGGGGTCCGGATACGCAGTATTTT.

This clonotype was detected a few times. At one boundary the junction diverges from the germline segment, which might be a read error. The chain is built from TRBV7-8 and TRBJ2-7; 8 bases line up with TRBD1. Germline V CDR1 and CDR2: SGHVS, FQNEAQ. The CDR3 extends over 15 amino acids. This CDR3 is CASSLATGVSYERYF. Written as DNA, the CDR3 is TGTGCCAGCAGCTTAGCGACAGGGGTCTCCTACGAGCGGTACTTC.

This clonotype was observed a few times. The chain links TRBV20-1 to TRBJ1-5; D is possibly TRBD1 (5 bases). Trimming removed 4 bases at V and 7 bases at J, with 11 bases between. CDR3 size: 12 residues. Germline V CDR1 and CDR2: DFQATT, SNEGSKA (reference sequence). CDR3 sequence: CSATMGGQPQHF. The CDR3 nucleotides are TGCAGTGCTACAATGGGGGGACAGCCCCAGCATTTT.

The chain recombines TRBV2 with TRBJ1-2; D not resolved. There are 13 residues in the CDR3. Germline V lookup: CDR1 SNHLY, CDR2 FYNNEI. V was pared by 4 bases and J by 4 bases, with 10 bases between. CDR3 nucleotides: TGTGCCAGCAGTGGTGGAGGTAGCTATGGCTACACCTTC. It is translated as CASSGGGSYGYTF.

The gene calls are TRBV4-3 and TRBJ1-1; no firm D call. CDR1 and CDR2 (germline): LGHNA, YSLEER. V was cut by 4 bases and J by 1 base, with 13 bases left in between. The CDR3 sequence is 15 residues long. DNA for the CDR3: TGCGCCAGCAGCCTCAACAGCCAAGGGAACACTGAAGCTTTCTTT. It is translated as CASSLNSQGNTEAFF.

This chain connects TRBV11-2 to TRBJ2-1; the D is unclear. The germline gives CDR1 SGHAT, CDR2 FQNNGV. This CDR3 has 12 residues. The CDR3 loop reads CASAPDWDEQFF. The CDR3 DNA reads as TGTGCGAGCGCCCCCGACTGGGATGAGCAGTTCTTC.

This clonotype was counted a few times. The chain links TRBV10-3 to TRBJ2-1; TRBD2 matches at 9 bases. The CDR3 contains 15 residues. CDR1 and CDR2 from the germline V gene are ENHRY and SYGVKD. With V trimmed by 0 bases and J by 7 bases, 4 bases remained unmatched. Written as DNA, the CDR3 is TGTGCCATCAGTGAGTCGACTGGACTAGCGAATGAGCAGTTCTTC. Translated: CAISESTGLANEQFF.

J is TRBJ2-3 and V is TRBV12-3 or TRBV12-4; tentatively, D is TRBD2 (5 bases). The CDR3 runs 15 residues. V lost 6 bases to trimming and J lost 2 bases, with 15 bases between them. This chain's CDR3 is CASSFLGEYTDTQYF. CDR3 coding DNA: TGTGCCAGCAGCTTCCTGGGAGAATACACAGATACGCAGTATTTT.

CDR3 nucleotide sequence: TGCGCCAGCAGCCAAGACGCAACGGGGGGAGCCAAAAACATTCAGTACTTC. This encodes CASSQDATGGAKNIQYF. V is TRBV4-3 and J is TRBJ2-4, with 7 bases identical to TRBD2. J was trimmed by 0 bases and V by 0 bases; bases with no gene match: 5. CDR3 size: 17 residues. The germline V gene encodes CDR1 LGHNA and CDR2 YSLEER.

The chain joins TRBV10-3 to TRBJ1-1; a weak D match, TRBD1 (6 bases). Looked up from germline, CDR1 is ENHRY and CDR2 is SYGVKD. The CDR3 spans 12 residues. V was cut by 8 bases and J by 8 bases, with 15 bases left in between. CDR3 coding DNA: TGTGCCATCGCGGAATCCGACAGGGAAGCTTTCTTT. This sequence encodes CAIAESDREAFF.

The genes are TRBV2 and TRBJ1-2, with 9 bases that match TRBD1. The germline V gene has CDR1 SNHLY and CDR2 FYNNEI. The J segment lost 6 bases and the V segment lost 7 bases, leaving 9 bases of the junction unmatched. There are 14 residues in the CDR3. CDR3 coding DNA: TGTGCCAGCACCTTCCGGGACAGGGTTAATGGCTACACCTTC. Translation gives CASTFRDRVNGYTF.

J is TRBJ1-1 and V is TRBV20-1, with a weak D call TRBD1 (5 bases). The CDR3 length is 14 residues. CDR1 and CDR2 (germline): DFQATT, SNEGSKA (reference sequence). Deletions cut 3 bases from V and 2 bases from J, with 13 bases between. The CDR3: CSARAGNPNTEAFF. The CDR3 DNA is TGCAGTGCTAGGGCAGGGAACCCCAACACTGAAGCTTTCTTT.

The rearrangement links TRBV20-1 to TRBJ2-5; D call uncertain. V gave up 2 bases and J gave up 4 bases, with 17 bases separating them. This CDR3 is built from 15 residues. The germline V gene encodes CDR1 DFQATT and CDR2 SNEGSKA (reference sequence). The CDR3 sequence is CSARLFRVNVETQYF. CDR3 nucleotides: TGCAGTGCTAGATTGTTTAGGGTCAACGTAGAGACCCAGTACTTC.

The table lists this clonotype with a count of one. The genes are TRBV20-1 and TRBJ2-3, with 9 bases identical to TRBD2. CDR3 length equals 16 residues. CDR1 is DFQATT, CDR2 SNEGSKA, per germline (reference sequence). J was trimmed by 5 bases and V by 0 bases; bases with no gene match: 9. CDR3 nucleotide sequence: TGCAGTGCTAGAGATTCTGGCGGGGGGGCAGGAGATACGCAGTATTTT. Its protein product is CSARDSGGGAGDTQYF.

This clonotype was recorded a few times. V and J are TRBV4-1 and TRBJ1-6; tentative D call: TRBD1 (5 bases). The CDR3 loop spans 17 amino acids. CDR1 and CDR2 (germline): MGHRA, YSYEKL. Trimming shortened V by 3 bases and J by 7 bases, and 19 bases separated the two germline ends. The chain's CDR3 is CASSQRRGHFPNSPLHF. The CDR3, as DNA: TGCGCCAGCAGCCAGAGACGTGGACACTTCCCAAATTCACCCCTCCACTTT.

The chain employs TRBV20-1 and TRBJ2-3; 13 positions agree with TRBD2. The CDR3 has 16 amino acids. With V trimmed by 1 base and J by 4 bases, 5 bases remained unmatched. The germline V gene has CDR1 DFQATT and CDR2 SNEGSKA (reference sequence). CDR3 nucleotide sequence: TGCAGTGCTAGAGGACTAGCGGGGGGCCTCGCAGATACGCAGTATTTT. It yields the protein CSARGLAGGLADTQYF.